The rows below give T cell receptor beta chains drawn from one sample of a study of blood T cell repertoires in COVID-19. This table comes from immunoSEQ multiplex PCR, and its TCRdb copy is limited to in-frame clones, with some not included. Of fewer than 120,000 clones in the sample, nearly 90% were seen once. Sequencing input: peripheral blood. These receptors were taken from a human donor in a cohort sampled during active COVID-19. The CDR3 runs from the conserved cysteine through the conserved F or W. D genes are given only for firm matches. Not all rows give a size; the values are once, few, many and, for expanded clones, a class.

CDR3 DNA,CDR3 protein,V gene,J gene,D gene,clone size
TGTGCCAGCAGCCAAAGGGACAGGGGGCGAACCGGGGAGCTGTTTTTT,CASSQRDRGRTGELFF,TRBV6-6,TRBJ2-2,TRBD1,few
TGCAGTGCTAGTCGCGGGGACAGCAATCAGCCCCAGCATTTT,CSASRGDSNQPQHF,TRBV20-1,TRBJ1-5,NA,NA
TGTGCCAGCAGCCAAGTTTTCCTTCGGACTACTGAAGACTCCTACGAGCAGTACTTC,CASSQVFLRTTEDSYEQYF,TRBV4-2,TRBJ2-7,NA,few
TGTGCCAGCAGTTTATGGACCGACCTAGCTGAGCAGTTCTTC,CASSLWTDLAEQFF,TRBV28,TRBJ2-1,NA,NA
TGTGCCAGCAGTGGATGGGACAGGTATAGCAATCAGCCCCAGCATTTT,CASSGWDRYSNQPQHF,TRBV2,TRBJ1-5,TRBD1,NA
TGCGCCAGCAGCCAAGCGGGACAGCTATATGGCTACACCTTC,CASSQAGQLYGYTF,TRBV4-1,TRBJ1-2,TRBD1,NA
TGTGCCAGCAGCCAAGATTGGCAGGGAGGCCTCGAGCAGTTCTTC,CASSQDWQGGLEQFF,TRBV3-1/TRBV3-2,TRBJ2-1,NA,few
TGTGCCAGCAGTGATTCCCTCCTAGGAAGGAATTCACCCCTCCACTTT,CASSDSLLGRNSPLHF,TRBV6-1,TRBJ1-6,NA,NA
TGTGCCAGCAGCCGCTCCAGCGGGGTTTCCTACGAGCAGTACTTC,CASSRSSGVSYEQYF,TRBV7-2,TRBJ2-7,TRBD2,once
TGTGCCAGCAGCACCCCGCGGTCAGGGGTAGCCACTGAAGCTTTCTTT,CASSTPRSGVATEAFF,TRBV11-2,TRBJ1-1,NA,NA